Ten or more counts support the clone carrying this T cell receptor (beta chain). Clones were read by immunoSEQ multiplex PCR, and TCRdb kept only the in-frame ones, dropping some. This sample carries 38,000 or so clones and no singletons, and over 2% goes to the top ten. CDR3 size: 13 residues. The germline CDR1 and CDR2 sequences are SGHRS and YFSETQ. Unmatched junction bases numbered 13, after V lost 7 bases and J lost 12 bases. The sample is drawn from a study of T cells after posttransplantation cyclophosphamide. The chain has TRBV5-1 and TRBJ2-1; 7 bases align to TRBD1. This TCR came from a man aged 50 or older in good health, CMV-negative, and a related stem cell transplant donor. Sample: PBMCs. CDR3 coding DNA: TGCGCCAGCGTACAGGGGCCCCTTTCGAGGCAGTTCTTC. The encoded protein is CASVQGPLSRQFF.